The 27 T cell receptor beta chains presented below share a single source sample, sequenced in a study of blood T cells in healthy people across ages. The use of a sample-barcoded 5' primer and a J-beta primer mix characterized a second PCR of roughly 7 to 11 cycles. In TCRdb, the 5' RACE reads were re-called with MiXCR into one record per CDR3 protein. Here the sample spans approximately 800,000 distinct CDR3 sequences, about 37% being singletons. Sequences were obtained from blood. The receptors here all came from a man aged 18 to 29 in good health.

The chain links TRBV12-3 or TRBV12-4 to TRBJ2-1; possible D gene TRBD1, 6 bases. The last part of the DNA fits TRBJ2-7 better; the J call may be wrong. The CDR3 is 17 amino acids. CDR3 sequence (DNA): TGTGCCAGCAGTTTTGAACCTGGCAGGGGACCCTACAATGAGCAGTACTTC. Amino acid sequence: CASSFEPGRGPYNEQYF.

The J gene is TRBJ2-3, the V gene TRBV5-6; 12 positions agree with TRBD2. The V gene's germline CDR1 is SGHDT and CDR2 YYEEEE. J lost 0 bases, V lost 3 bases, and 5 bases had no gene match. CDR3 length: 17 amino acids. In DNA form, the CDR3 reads TGTGCCAGCAGCTGGGGCGGACTAGCGGGGAGCACAGATACGCAGTATTTT. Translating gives CASSWGGLAGSTDTQYF.

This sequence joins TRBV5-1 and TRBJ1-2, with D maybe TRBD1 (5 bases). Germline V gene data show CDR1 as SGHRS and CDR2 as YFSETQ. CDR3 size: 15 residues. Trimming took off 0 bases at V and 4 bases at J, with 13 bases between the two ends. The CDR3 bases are TGCGCCAGCAGCTTGGAGGGACGGGGATCCTATGGCTACACCTTC. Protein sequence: CASSLEGRGSYGYTF.

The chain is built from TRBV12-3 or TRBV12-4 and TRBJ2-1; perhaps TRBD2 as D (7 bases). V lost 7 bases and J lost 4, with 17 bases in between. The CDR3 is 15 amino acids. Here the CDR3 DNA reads TGTGCCAGCACCCATCCGGGGGGCCGGTACAATGAGCAGTTCTTC. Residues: CASTHPGGRYNEQFF.

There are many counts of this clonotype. Written as DNA, the CDR3 is TGCGCCAGCAGGGGGGTGGGACAGGGGAACGATGAGCAGTTCTTC. This codes for CASRGVGQGNDEQFF. The chain joins TRBV10-2 to TRBJ2-1; TRBD1 agrees at 10 bases. Germline assignment: CDR1 WSHSY and CDR2 SAAADI. CDR3 length equals 15 residues. V was pared by 6 bases and J by 8 bases, with 10 bases of the junction left unmatched.

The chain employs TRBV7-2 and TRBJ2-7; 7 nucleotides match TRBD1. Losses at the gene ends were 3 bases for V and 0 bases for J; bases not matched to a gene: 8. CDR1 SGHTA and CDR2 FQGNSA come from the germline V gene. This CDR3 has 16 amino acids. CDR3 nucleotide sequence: TGTGCCAGCAGCTTCACACGACAGGGCCCCTCCTACGAGCAGTACTTC. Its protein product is CASSFTRQGPSYEQYF.

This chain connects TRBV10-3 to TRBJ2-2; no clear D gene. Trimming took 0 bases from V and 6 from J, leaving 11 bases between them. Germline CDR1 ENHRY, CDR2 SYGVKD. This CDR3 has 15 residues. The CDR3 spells CAISESMAGAGELFF. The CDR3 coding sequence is TGTGCCATCAGTGAGTCTATGGCCGGTGCCGGGGAGCTGTTTTTT.

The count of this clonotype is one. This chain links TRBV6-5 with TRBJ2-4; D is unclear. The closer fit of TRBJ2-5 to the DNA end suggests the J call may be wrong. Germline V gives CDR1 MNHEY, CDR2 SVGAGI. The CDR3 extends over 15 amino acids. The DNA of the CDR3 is TGTGCCAGCAGTTTGCGGACCCGTGGGCAAGAGACCCAGTACTTC. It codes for CASSLRTRGQETQYF.

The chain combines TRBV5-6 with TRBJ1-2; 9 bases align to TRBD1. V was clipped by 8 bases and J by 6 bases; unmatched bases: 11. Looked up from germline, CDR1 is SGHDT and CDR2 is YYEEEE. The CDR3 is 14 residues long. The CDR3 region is CASSWPDRGDGYTF. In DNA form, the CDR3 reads TGTGCCAGTTCATGGCCGGACAGGGGAGATGGCTACACCTTC.

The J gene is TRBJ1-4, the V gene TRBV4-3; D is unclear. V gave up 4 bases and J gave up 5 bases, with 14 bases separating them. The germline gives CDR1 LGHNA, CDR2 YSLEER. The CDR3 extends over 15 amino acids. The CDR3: CASSRDRGANEKLFF. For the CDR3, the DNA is TGCGCCAGCAGCCGAGACCGGGGTGCAAATGAAAAACTGTTTTTT.

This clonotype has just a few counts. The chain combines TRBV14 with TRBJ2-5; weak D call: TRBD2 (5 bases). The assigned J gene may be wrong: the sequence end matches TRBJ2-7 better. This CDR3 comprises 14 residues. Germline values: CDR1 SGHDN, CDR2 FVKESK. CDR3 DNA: TGTGCCAGCAGCCAAGAAAGTCGGGGCTACGAGCAGTACTTC. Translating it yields CASSQESRGYEQYF.

Written as DNA, the CDR3 is TGTGCCAGCAGCCAGCGACGGACTAATTCACCCCTCCACTTT. Encoded protein: CASSQRRTNSPLHF. J is TRBJ1-6 and V is TRBV3-1; unclear D gene. This CDR3 is built from 14 residues. V was pared by 3 bases and J by 6 bases, with 9 bases between. The germline V gene encodes CDR1 LGHDT and CDR2 YNNKEL (reference sequence).

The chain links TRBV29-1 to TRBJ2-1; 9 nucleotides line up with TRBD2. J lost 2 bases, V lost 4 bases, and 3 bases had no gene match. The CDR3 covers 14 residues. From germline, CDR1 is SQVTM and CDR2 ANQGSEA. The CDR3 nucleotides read TGCAGCGTTGCGAAGCGGGGGGCCTACAATGAGCAGTTCTTC. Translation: CSVAKRGAYNEQFF.

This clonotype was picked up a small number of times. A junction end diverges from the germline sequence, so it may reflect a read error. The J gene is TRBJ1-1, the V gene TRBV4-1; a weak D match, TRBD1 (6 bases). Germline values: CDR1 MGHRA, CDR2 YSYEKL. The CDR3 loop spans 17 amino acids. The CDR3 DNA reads TGCGCCACCAGCCAAGTCGGGGGGGGCGCCACAAACACTGAAGCTTTCTTT. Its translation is CATSQVGGGATNTEAFF.

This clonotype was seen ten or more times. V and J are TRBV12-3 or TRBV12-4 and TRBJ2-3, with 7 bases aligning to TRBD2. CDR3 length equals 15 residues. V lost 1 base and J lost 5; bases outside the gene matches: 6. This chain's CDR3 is CASSLGGTKQDTQYF. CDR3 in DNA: TGTGCCAGCAGTTTAGGGGGGACTAAACAAGATACGCAGTATTTT.

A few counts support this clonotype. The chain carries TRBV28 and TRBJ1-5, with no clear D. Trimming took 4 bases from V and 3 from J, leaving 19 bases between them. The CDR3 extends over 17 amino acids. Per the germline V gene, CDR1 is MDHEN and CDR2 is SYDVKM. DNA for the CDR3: TGTGCCAGCAGTTCACCCCGCGGATCCATGTACAATCAGCCCCAGCATTTT. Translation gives CASSSPRGSMYNQPQHF. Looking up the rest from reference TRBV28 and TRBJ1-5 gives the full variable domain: DVKVTQSSRYLVKRTGEKVFLECVQDMDHENMFWYRQDPGLGLRLIYFSYDVKMKEKGDIPEGYSVSREKKERFSLILESASTNQTSMYLCASSSPRGSMYNQPQHFGDGTRLSIL.

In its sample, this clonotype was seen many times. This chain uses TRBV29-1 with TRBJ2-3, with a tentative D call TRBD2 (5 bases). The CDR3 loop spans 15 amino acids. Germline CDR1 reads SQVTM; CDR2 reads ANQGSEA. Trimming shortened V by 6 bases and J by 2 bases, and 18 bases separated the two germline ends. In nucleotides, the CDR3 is TGCAGCGTCCGAGAGGGCACCCGCGCCACAGATACGCAGTATTTT. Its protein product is CSVREGTRATDTQYF.

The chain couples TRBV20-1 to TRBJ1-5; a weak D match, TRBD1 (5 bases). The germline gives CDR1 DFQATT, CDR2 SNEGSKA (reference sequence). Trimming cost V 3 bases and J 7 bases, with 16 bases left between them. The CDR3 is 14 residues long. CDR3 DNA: TGCAGTGCTAGCCACGGGGCCCGGGGCCAGCCCCAGCATTTT. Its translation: CSASHGARGQPQHF.

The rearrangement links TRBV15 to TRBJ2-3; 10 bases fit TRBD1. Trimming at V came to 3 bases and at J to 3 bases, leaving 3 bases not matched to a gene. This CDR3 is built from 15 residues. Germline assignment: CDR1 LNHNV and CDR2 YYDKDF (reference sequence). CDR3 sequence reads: CATSRTGGSTDTQYF. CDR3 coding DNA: TGTGCCACCAGCAGGACAGGGGGCTCGACAGATACGCAGTATTTT.

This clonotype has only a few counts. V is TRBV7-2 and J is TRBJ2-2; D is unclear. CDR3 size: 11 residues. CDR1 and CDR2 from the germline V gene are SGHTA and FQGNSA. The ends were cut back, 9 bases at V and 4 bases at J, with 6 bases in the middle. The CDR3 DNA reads TGTGCCAGGCAGTCCACCGGGGAGCTGTTTTTT. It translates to CARQSTGELFF.

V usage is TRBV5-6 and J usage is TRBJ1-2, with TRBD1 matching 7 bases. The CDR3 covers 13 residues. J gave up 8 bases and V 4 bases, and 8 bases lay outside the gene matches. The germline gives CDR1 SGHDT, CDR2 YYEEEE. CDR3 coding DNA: TGTGCCAGCAGCCCTGACAGGGCGGCGGGCTACACCTTC. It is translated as CASSPDRAAGYTF.

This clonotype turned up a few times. CDR3 sequence: CASRGGQGYTDTQYF. The CDR3 DNA follows: TGTGCCAGCAGGGGTGGACAGGGATACACAGATACGCAGTATTTT. This chain uses TRBV28 with TRBJ2-3; 8 nucleotides match TRBD1. The trim removed 6 bases at V and 2 bases at J, leaving 7 bases unmatched. In germline, CDR1 is MDHEN, CDR2 SYDVKM. The CDR3 covers 15 residues.

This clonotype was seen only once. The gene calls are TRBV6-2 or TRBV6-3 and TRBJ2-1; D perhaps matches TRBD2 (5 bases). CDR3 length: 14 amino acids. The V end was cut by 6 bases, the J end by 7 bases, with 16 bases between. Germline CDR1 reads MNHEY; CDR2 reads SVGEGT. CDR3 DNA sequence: TGTGCCAGCAGGGACGGGGTCCAAACAAATGAGCAGTTCTTC. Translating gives CASRDGVQTNEQFF.

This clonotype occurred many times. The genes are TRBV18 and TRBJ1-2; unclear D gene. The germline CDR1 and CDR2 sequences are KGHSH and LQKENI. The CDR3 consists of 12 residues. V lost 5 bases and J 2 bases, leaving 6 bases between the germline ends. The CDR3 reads CASSTQNYGYTF. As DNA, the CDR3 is TGTGCCAGCTCAACCCAGAACTATGGCTACACCTTC.

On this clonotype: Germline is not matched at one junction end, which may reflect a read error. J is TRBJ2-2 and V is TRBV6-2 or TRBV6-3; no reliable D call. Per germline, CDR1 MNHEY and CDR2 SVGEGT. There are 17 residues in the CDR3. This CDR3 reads CASSYSHGQSNTRELFF. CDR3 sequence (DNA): TGTGCCAGCAGTTACTCGCACGGGCAGTCGAACACCAGGGAGCTGTTTTTT.

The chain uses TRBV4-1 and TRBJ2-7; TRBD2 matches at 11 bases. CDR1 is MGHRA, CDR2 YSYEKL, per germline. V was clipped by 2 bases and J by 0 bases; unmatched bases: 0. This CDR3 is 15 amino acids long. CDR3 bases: TGCGCCAGCAGCCAAACTAGCGGGGGCTCCTACGAGCAGTACTTC. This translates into CASSQTSGGSYEQYF.

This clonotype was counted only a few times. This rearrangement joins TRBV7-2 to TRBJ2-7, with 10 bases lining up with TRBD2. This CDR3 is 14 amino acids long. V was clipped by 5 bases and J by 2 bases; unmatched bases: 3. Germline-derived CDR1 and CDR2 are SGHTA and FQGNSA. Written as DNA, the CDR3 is TGTGCCAGCAGCGCACTAGCGGGAACCTACGAGCAGTACTTC. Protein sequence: CASSALAGTYEQYF.